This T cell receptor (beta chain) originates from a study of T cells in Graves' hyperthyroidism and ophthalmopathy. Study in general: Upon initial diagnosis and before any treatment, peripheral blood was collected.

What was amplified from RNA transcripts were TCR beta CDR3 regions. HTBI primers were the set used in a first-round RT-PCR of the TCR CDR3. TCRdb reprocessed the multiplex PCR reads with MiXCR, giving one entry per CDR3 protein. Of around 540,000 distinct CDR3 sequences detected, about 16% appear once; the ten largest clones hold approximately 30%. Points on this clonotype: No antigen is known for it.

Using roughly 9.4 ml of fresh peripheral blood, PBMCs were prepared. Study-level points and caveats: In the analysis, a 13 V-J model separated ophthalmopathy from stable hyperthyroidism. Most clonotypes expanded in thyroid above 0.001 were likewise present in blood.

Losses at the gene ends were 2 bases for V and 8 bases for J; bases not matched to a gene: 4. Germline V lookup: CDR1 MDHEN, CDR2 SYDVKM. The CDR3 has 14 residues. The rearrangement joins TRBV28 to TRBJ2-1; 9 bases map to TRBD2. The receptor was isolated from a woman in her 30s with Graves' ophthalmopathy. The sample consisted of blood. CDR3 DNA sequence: TGTGCCAGCAGTTTAGCGGGAGGGAGGCATGAGCAGTTCTTC. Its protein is CASSLAGGRHEQFF.